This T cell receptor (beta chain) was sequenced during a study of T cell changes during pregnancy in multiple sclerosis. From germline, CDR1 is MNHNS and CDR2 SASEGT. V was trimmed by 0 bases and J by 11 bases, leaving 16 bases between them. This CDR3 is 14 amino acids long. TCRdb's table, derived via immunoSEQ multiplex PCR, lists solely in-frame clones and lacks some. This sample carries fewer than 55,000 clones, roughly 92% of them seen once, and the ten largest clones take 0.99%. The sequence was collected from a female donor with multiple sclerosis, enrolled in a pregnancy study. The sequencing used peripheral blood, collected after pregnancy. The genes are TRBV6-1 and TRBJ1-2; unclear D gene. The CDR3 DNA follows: TGTGCCAGCAGTGAAGCCAGGTCCACCTTTCGGTACACCTTC. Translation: CASSEARSTFRYTF.